The entry below gives a single T cell receptor beta chain sequence along with its context. Its antigen is not identified. CDR1 is SGDLS and CDR2 is YYNGEE in the germline V gene. The CDR3 has 16 residues. J was trimmed by 2 bases and V by 4 bases; bases with no gene match: 4. This sample's treatment: some 20 received Ad26.COV2.S at low or high dose, single or two shots; five or six received placebo; per-sample allocation not given. At day 63 after the first vaccine or placebo injection, samples were drawn. Boston hosted the donor, who was an adult aged 18-55 years. Generated by immunoSEQ multiplex PCR, the TCRdb table keeps only in-frame clones and is missing some. Among about 470,000 clones listed, about 90% were seen once. The data were taken from a study of Ad26.COV2.S vaccination and SARS-CoV-2 variants. Overall study results and limits: Total T cell responses, in the TCR breadth and depth analyses, may have been underestimated.

The V and J genes are TRBV9 and TRBJ2-2; 11 bases fit TRBD2. This sample comprised peripheral blood, obtained in a trial of Ad26.COV2.S vaccine versus placebo. The TCR sequence derives from a person aged 18-65 years who received the Ad26.COV2.S COVID-19 vaccine or a placebo. This CDR3 is CASSFGLAGNTGELFF. The CDR3 nucleotides are TGTGCCAGCAGCTTCGGACTAGCGGGTAACACCGGGGAGCTGTTTTTT.